The 17 T cell receptor beta chains given below trace back to one sample, sequenced in a study of regulatory T cells in long-lasting Graves disease. Time point denoted: persistent/refractory GD, antithyroid drugs over 5 years with positive TRAb. With RNA extracted from PBMCs as input, the TCR library was made. For TCR beta, libraries came from iRepertoire HTBI primers and Arm-PCR of CDR3 regions. TCRdb ran MiXCR on the multiplex PCR reads and lists one entry per CDR3 protein. The profile shows roughly 700,000 distinct CDR3 sequences, about 30% of them singletons. This specimen consisted of peripheral blood mononuclear cells (PBMCs), obtained when the disease was refractory, from a patient treated with antithyroid drugs. These receptors all come from a female donor with Graves disease.

This clonotype showed up just once. Here the CDR3 omits its conserved ending phenylalanine or tryptophan, so a read error is the likely source. The V and J genes are TRBV5-1 and TRBJ2-7; the D gene could be TRBD1 or TRBD2 (6 bases each). The V gene's germline CDR1 is SGHRS and CDR2 YFSETQ. The length of the CDR3 is 14 residues. The germline V and J ends were trimmed by 6 bases and 1 base, with 14 bases remaining between them. CDR3 in DNA: TGCGCCAGCACCCTAACAGGGACTTCCTACGAGCAGTACTCC. Translating gives CASTLTGTSYEQYS.

In the case of this clonotype: Given a far larger clone just one base away, this is likely a sequencing read error. This chain links TRBV7-3 with TRBJ1-6, with a weak D call TRBD1 (6 bases). Germline CDR1 and CDR2: SGHTA and FQGTGA. This CDR3 spans 13 amino acids. CDR3 protein: CASSLMGGTEASF. CDR3 nucleotides: TGTGCCAGCAGCCTCATGGGGGGCACTGAAGCTTCCTTT. The variable domain in full, with the rest retrieved from reference TRBV7-3 and TRBJ1-6, is GAGVSQTPSNKVTEKGKYVELRCDPISGHTALYWYRQSLGQGPEFLIYFQGTGAADDSGLPNDRFFAVRPEGSVSTLKIQRTERGDSAVYLCASSLMGGTEASFGNGTRLTVT.

The V gene is TRBV3-1, the J gene TRBJ1-1, with a weak D call TRBD1 (5 bases). Germline V gene lookup returns CDR1 LGHDT and CDR2 YNNKEL (reference sequence). CDR3 length: 14 residues. Trimming took 1 base from V and 2 from J, leaving 8 bases between them. The CDR3 spells CASSQGQKNTEAFF. The CDR3 DNA reads as TGTGCCAGCAGCCAAGGACAGAAAAACACTGAAGCTTTCTTT.

This clonotype was recorded many times. The chain recombines TRBV2 with TRBJ1-5; no definite D call. The germline gives CDR1 SNHLY, CDR2 FYNNEI. V gave up 5 bases and J gave up 6 bases, with 20 bases separating them. This CDR3 comprises 16 residues. CDR3 nucleotide sequence: TGTGCCAGCAGTCTGACGAGCGTATTGTTCGGTCAGCCCCAGCATTTT. Protein sequence: CASSLTSVLFGQPQHF.

The rearrangement links TRBV6-1 to TRBJ2-5, with 7 bases lining up with TRBD2. Trimming at V came to 6 bases and at J to 2 bases, leaving 9 bases not matched to a gene. The CDR3 has 15 residues. The germline V gene encodes CDR1 MNHNS and CDR2 SASEGT. CDR3 nucleotide sequence: TGTGCCAGCAGCCCGACTAGCCTGGGGCAAGAGACCCAGTACTTC. It codes for CASSPTSLGQETQYF.

V usage is TRBV15 and J usage is TRBJ2-1; 14 bases agree with TRBD2. Germline assignment: CDR1 LNHNV and CDR2 YYDKDF (reference sequence). The CDR3 extends over 19 amino acids. V lost 3 bases and J lost 3; bases outside the gene matches: 10. The CDR3 spells CATSSKGTSGRPYYNEQFF. The DNA for the CDR3 is TGTGCCACCAGCAGCAAGGGGACTAGCGGGAGACCCTACTACAATGAGCAGTTCTTC.

The table lists this clonotype with a few counts. The chain uses TRBV11-3 and TRBJ1-1; no definite D call. CDR1 SGHNT and CDR2 YENEEA come from the germline V gene. The ends were cut back, 0 bases at V and 2 bases at J, with 4 bases in the middle. This CDR3 contains 13 residues. In nucleotides, the CDR3 is TGTGCCAGCAGCTTAGAGGATAACACTGAAGCTTTCTTT. Translated: CASSLEDNTEAFF.

This clonotype has just a few counts. The chain joins TRBV4-2 to TRBJ1-2; 9 nucleotides agree with TRBD1. V dropped 3 bases and J dropped 0; count of bases not matched to a gene: 2. Germline V lookup: CDR1 LGHNA, CDR2 YNFKEQ. The CDR3 runs 15 residues. For the CDR3, the DNA is TGTGCCAGCAGCCATAACAGGGGGCCTAACTATGGCTACACCTTC. Amino acids: CASSHNRGPNYGYTF.

This chain links TRBV5-5 with TRBJ1-1; D gene uncertain. Germline V gives CDR1 SGHKS, CDR2 YYEKEE (reference sequence). Trimming removed 6 bases from V and 10 bases from J, with 13 bases in between. This CDR3 is 11 amino acids long. For the CDR3, the DNA is TGTGCCAGCATCTCGGCTTCGGGAGCTTTCTTT. Encoded protein: CASISASGAFF.

The sample holds a few counts of this clonotype. The CDR3 region has the DNA TGTGCCTGGAGTAGGGGAGGGCGAGCCCAGTACTTC. It encodes CAWSRGGRAQYF. The chain is built from TRBV30 and TRBJ2-5; 7 bases align to TRBD2. Trimming at V came to 2 bases and at J to 9 bases, leaving 6 bases not matched to a gene. The CDR3 is made up of 12 amino acids. From germline, CDR1 is GTSNPN and CDR2 SVGIG (reference sequence).

This chain joins TRBV7-9 and TRBJ2-2; D remains ambiguous. Per the germline V gene, CDR1 is SEHNR and CDR2 is FQNEAQ (reference sequence). Trimming shortened V by 5 bases and J by 6 bases, and 10 bases separated the two germline ends. This CDR3 has 13 amino acids. As DNA, the CDR3 is TGTGCCAGCAGCCCCGCGATTTCCGGGGAGCTGTTTTTT. Amino acids: CASSPAISGELFF.

This clonotype appeared many times. The chain couples TRBV6-1 to TRBJ2-2; D perhaps matches TRBD1 (6 bases). V lost 7 bases to trimming and J lost 2 bases, with 17 bases between them. The CDR3 sequence is 16 residues long. Germline CDR1 is MNHNS and CDR2 is SASEGT. CDR3 bases: TGTGCCAGCAACGGGGTGGGACACGTAAACACCGGGGAGCTGTTTTTT. This translates into CASNGVGHVNTGELFF.

This clonotype was seen a few times. As DNA, the CDR3 is TGCGCCAGCAGCTGGGGGGGGGGCCTGAACACTGAAGCTTTCTTT. It is translated as CASSWGGGLNTEAFF. The chain employs TRBV5-1 and TRBJ1-1, with D perhaps matching TRBD1 (6 bases). The V gene's germline CDR1 is SGHRS and CDR2 YFSETQ. This CDR3 has 15 residues. The germline V and J ends were trimmed by 3 bases and 0 bases, with 12 bases remaining between them.

This clonotype was detected only a few times. The conserved phenylalanine or tryptophan normally closing the CDR3 is absent here, so this likely arose from a read error. The J gene is TRBJ1-2, the V gene TRBV6-2 or TRBV6-3; 8 bases align to TRBD1. The germline V gene has CDR1 MNHEY and CDR2 SVGEGT. This CDR3 has 14 residues. V gave up 5 bases and J gave up 4 bases; unmatched junction bases: 6. CDR3 DNA sequence: TGTGCCAGCAGTAGGTCAGGGGGCGGCTATGGCTACACCCTC. Translating it yields CASSRSGGGYGYTL.

The rearrangement joins TRBV6-5 to TRBJ1-2, with 11 nucleotides matching TRBD1. Germline CDR1 reads MNHEY; CDR2 reads SVGAGI. The CDR3 is 16 residues long. The V and J ends lost 2 bases and 4 bases, in that order; junction bases with no gene match: 6. CDR3 DNA sequence: TGTGCCAGCAGTTACCGGGTGGGACAGGGGGGCTATGGCTACACCTTC. It codes for CASSYRVGQGGYGYTF.

This sequence joins TRBV28 and TRBJ1-2; TRBD1 matches at 9 bases. Germline assignment: CDR1 MDHEN and CDR2 SYDVKM. This CDR3 is built from 14 residues. J gave up 13 bases and V 7 bases, and 16 bases lay outside the gene matches. In DNA, the CDR3 is TGTGCCAGCATTGGGCCGGGACAGGGAATATGGTTCACCTTC. Translating gives CASIGPGQGIWFTF.

This clonotype was recorded a few times. The rearrangement uses TRBV5-5 and TRBJ2-5; D might be TRBD1 or TRBD2, each matching 5 bases. The V and J ends lost 1 base and 3 bases respectively, with 19 bases between them. The CDR3 totals 17 residues. Germline-derived CDR1 and CDR2 are SGHKS and YYEKEE (reference sequence). CDR3 bases: TGTGCCAGCAGCTTGCAGAAGTCCCGGGACCCAAAAGAGACCCAGTACTTC. This encodes CASSLQKSRDPKETQYF.